There are many counts of the clone carrying this T cell receptor (beta chain). Its antigen is not identified. These data come from a study of early T cells in non-severe SARS-CoV-2 infection. Overall study context: Alpha and beta chains were unpaired, from unsorted whole-blood bulk RNA. General study results and limits: VDJdb-based matching was biased toward anti-spike CD8 responses and missed private and CD4 specificities.

V was shortened by 6 bases and J by 5 bases, with 16 bases between the two germline ends. CDR1 is WNHNN, CDR2 SYGVQD, per germline (reference sequence). CDR3 length: 14 amino acids. Each cDNA molecule carried a unique molecular identifier. TCRdb reprocessed the 5' RACE reads via MiXCR and lists one record per CDR3 protein. The sample shows about 77,000 distinct CDR3 sequences, less than 5.5% of them seen only once. The receptor was derived from an adult who was a healthcare worker with PCR-confirmed SARS-CoV-2 infection or an uninfected control (not recorded which). This chain links TRBV10-1 with TRBJ2-5; D not certain. This sample comprised whole blood, obtained at baseline. The CDR3 DNA is TGCGCCAGCAGCGGAGCGCCTACCGGGGAGACCCAGTACTTC. Translating it yields CASSGAPTGETQYF.